These T cell receptor beta chains were read from a single sample in a study of OX40 agonist ivuxolimab in advanced cancers. TCRdb keeps only in-frame clones here, not all; method: immunoSEQ multiplex PCR. Among around 20,000 clones listed, 84% were seen once. Material: CD4+ or CD8+ T cells sorted from blood, obtained in a trial of the OX40 agonist ivuxolimab. These receptors were taken from an adult with an advanced solid tumor such as melanoma, head and neck, liver or kidney cancer. Both conserved end residues are part of each CDR3. A D gene is named only where the DNA matches it firmly. Rows may omit the clone size; those that give it use once, few, many or a size class.

TRBJ1-4	TRBV28	TRBD1	NA	TGTGCCAGCAGCCAGACAGGGGGGACTAATGAAAAACTGTTTTTT	CASSQTGGTNEKLFF
TRBJ1-5	TRBV2	NA	NA	TGTGCCAGCAGTGAGGGGCATAGCAATCAGCCCCAGCATTTT	CASSEGHSNQPQHF
TRBJ2-1	TRBV15	TRBD1	few	TGTGCCACCAGCAGAGATCAGGGGGAGAACAATGAGCAGTTCTTC	CATSRDQGENNEQFF
TRBJ1-4	TRBV15	TRBD1	NA	TGTGCCACCAGCTCACAGACAGGGGGAGACGAAAAACTGTTTTTT	CATSSQTGGDEKLFF
TRBJ2-7	TRBV4-1	TRBD2	NA	TGCGCCAGCAGCCAAGAAGGGACTAGTGGGTACGAGCAGTACTTC	CASSQEGTSGYEQYF
TRBJ2-1	TRBV7-3	NA	NA	TGTGCCAGCAGCTTAACGGAAAGCTCCTACAATGAGCAGTTCTTC	CASSLTESSYNEQFF
TRBJ2-5	TRBV2	TRBD2	once	TGTGCCAGCAGTGGGACTAGCGGGAGCCCCACCGAGGAGACCCAGTACTTC	CASSGTSGSPTEETQYF
TRBJ2-2	TRBV9	TRBD2	NA	TGTGCCAGCAGCGTACGGCTAGCGGGAACCGGGGAGCTGTTTTTT	CASSVRLAGTGELFF
TRBJ1-2	TRBV6-4	TRBD1	NA	TGTGCCAGCAGAGTCGACAGGGGATATGGCTACACCTTC	CASRVDRGYGYTF
TRBJ1-1	TRBV7-9	TRBD1	NA	TGTGCCAGCAGCACCTCCGGGACAGGGTTCATGAACACTGAAGCTTTCTTT	CASSTSGTGFMNTEAFF
TRBJ2-1	TRBV30	NA	once	TGTGCCTGGAGCGGTTACAATGAGCAGTTCTTC	CAWSGYNEQFF